The entry below describes one T cell receptor (beta chain). The data originate from a study of T cell changes during pregnancy in multiple sclerosis. Clones were sequenced by immunoSEQ multiplex PCR, and TCRdb holds only the in-frame ones, with some missing. The sample includes tens of thousands of clones, around 93% of them seen just once. The junction had 5 bases not matched to a gene; V was cut back by 6 bases and J by 5 bases. The CDR3 extends over 15 amino acids. The V gene's germline CDR1 is MNHEY and CDR2 SMNVEV (reference sequence). The sequences come from peripheral blood, collected in the second trimester of pregnancy. This TCR was sampled from a female donor in good health, enrolled as a control in a pregnancy study. This sequence joins TRBV27 and TRBJ2-3, with 13 bases fitting TRBD2. The CDR3 loop is CASSPGLAGVDTQYF. The CDR3 DNA is TGTGCCAGCAGCCCAGGACTAGCGGGGGTAGATACGCAGTATTTT.